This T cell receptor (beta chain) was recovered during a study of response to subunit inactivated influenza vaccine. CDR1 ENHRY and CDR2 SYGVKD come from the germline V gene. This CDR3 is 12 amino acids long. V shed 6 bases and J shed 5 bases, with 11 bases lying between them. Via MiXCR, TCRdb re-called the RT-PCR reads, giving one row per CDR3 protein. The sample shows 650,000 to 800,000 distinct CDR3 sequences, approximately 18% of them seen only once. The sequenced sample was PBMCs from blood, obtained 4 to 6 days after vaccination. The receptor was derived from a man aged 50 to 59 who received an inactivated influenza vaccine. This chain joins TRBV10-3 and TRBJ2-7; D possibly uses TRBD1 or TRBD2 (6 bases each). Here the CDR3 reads CAISGGGDEQYF. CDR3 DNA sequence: TGTGCCATCAGCGGGGGCGGAGACGAGCAGTACTTC.